This entry lists 13 T cell receptor beta chains sequenced from one sample in a study of T cell repertoires in cytomegalovirus infection. One entry per CDR3 protein, called by TCRdb with MiXCR from the reads. Of hundreds of thousands of distinct CDR3 sequences listed, approximately 24% are singletons. Sample: CD8+ T cells from PBMCs. The receptors shown here come from a human donor in good health (CMV status not recorded). Some clones in this sample may be carry-over from other donors' samples.

The chain uses TRBV7-9 and TRBJ1-2; D uncertain. Per the germline V gene, CDR1 is SEHNR and CDR2 is FQNEAQ (reference sequence). The V end was cut by 1 base, the J end by 0 bases, with 9 bases between. CDR3 length: 15 amino acids. CDR3 sequence: CASSLGKPSNYGYTF. CDR3 bases: TGTGCCAGCAGCTTAGGGAAACCTTCTAACTATGGCTACACCTTC.

This clonotype was picked up many times. V gene TRBV2 combines with J gene TRBJ2-5; 9 bases align to TRBD2. Germline CDR1 SNHLY, CDR2 FYNNEI. The CDR3 runs 16 residues. Losses at the gene ends were 6 bases for V and 0 bases for J; bases not matched to a gene: 8. Written as DNA, the CDR3 is TGTGCCAGCAGAGTCGGGACTAGCCTGTACCAAGAGACCCAGTACTTC. This sequence encodes CASRVGTSLYQETQYF.

The chain joins TRBV2 to TRBJ2-7, with TRBD2 matching 9 bases. The trim removed 10 bases at V and 5 bases at J, leaving 6 bases unmatched. Germline V lookup: CDR1 SNHLY, CDR2 FYNNEI. This CDR3 has 12 amino acids. The CDR3 is CATGLASDEQYF. DNA of the CDR3: TGTGCCACAGGACTAGCGAGCGACGAGCAGTACTTC.

The J gene is TRBJ2-2, the V gene TRBV28; 7 nucleotides agree with TRBD1. Germline trimming cut 3 bases from V and 6 bases from J; bases unmatched to any gene: 7. CDR3 length: 15 amino acids. The V gene's germline CDR1 is MDHEN and CDR2 SYDVKM. In DNA, the CDR3 is TGTGCCAGCAGTTTTGTAGGGGGCTATGCCGGGGAGCTGTTTTTT. Residues: CASSFVGGYAGELFF.

The chain combines TRBV7-8 with TRBJ2-2, with 9 bases lining up with TRBD2. The CDR3 spans 17 residues. J was trimmed by 3 bases and V by 3 bases; bases with no gene match: 8. CDR1 and CDR2 (germline): SGHVS, FQNEAQ. The CDR3 region has the DNA TGTGCCAGCAGCTTTGGGACAGCGGGGGGCTACACCGGGGAGCTGTTTTTT. This translates into CASSFGTAGGYTGELFF.

In its sample, this clonotype was seen a few times. The V gene is TRBV4-1, the J gene TRBJ1-1, with D perhaps TRBD1 (5 bases). V was shortened by 3 bases and J by 3 bases, with 17 bases between the two germline ends. The length of the CDR3 is 16 residues. The V gene's germline CDR1 is MGHRA and CDR2 YSYEKL. CDR3 in amino acids: CASSHRWRQPDTEAFF. DNA for the CDR3: TGCGCCAGCAGCCATCGATGGCGACAGCCGGACACTGAAGCTTTCTTT.

The chain carries TRBV7-6 and TRBJ2-5; D is perhaps TRBD2 (6 bases). V was clipped by 3 bases and J by 3 bases, with 23 bases between them. The CDR3 is made up of 18 amino acids. From germline, CDR1 is SGHVS and CDR2 FNYEAQ. The CDR3 DNA is TGTGCCAGCAGCTTTACGACCCGACTAGTAGGGGCCAAAGAGACCCAGTACTTC. This gives the protein CASSFTTRLVGAKETQYF.

Note on this clonotype: This may come from a read error, since a much larger clone is one base off. The chain combines TRBV12-3 or TRBV12-4 with TRBJ1-4, with a tentative D call TRBD1 (5 bases). The CDR3 runs to 15 residues. The CDR3 nucleotides read TGTACCAGTGCTTGGCCAGGTGGAGGGGATGAAAAACTGTTTTTT. Translated: CTSAWPGGGDEKLFF.

This clonotype was observed many times. The genes are TRBV7-8 and TRBJ1-3, with TRBD1 matching 8 bases. J gave up 2 bases and V 4 bases, and 4 bases lay outside the gene matches. The CDR3 loop spans 15 amino acids. CDR1 is SGHVS, CDR2 FQNEAQ, per germline. CDR3 sequence reads: CASSSPRGPGNTIYF. In DNA, the CDR3 is TGTGCCAGCAGCTCCCCCAGGGGGCCTGGAAACACCATATATTTT. The whole variable domain, remainder taken from reference TRBV7-8 and TRBJ1-3, is GAGVSQSPRYKVAKRGQDVALRCDPISGHVSLFWYQQALGQGPEFLTYFQNEAQLDKSGLPSDRFFAERPEGSVSTLKIQRTQQEDSAVYLCASSSPRGPGNTIYFGEGSWLTVV.

The J gene is TRBJ2-7, the V gene TRBV7-9, with 7 positions matching TRBD2. Trimming cost V 4 bases and J 0 bases; bases outside gene matches: 9. The CDR3 consists of 16 residues. Germline V gives CDR1 SEHNR, CDR2 FQNEAQ (reference sequence). This CDR3 reads CASSYTSGELSYEQYF. DNA of the CDR3: TGTGCCAGCAGCTATACCAGCGGGGAACTCTCCTACGAGCAGTACTTC.

A note on this clonotype: This sequence may be a read error, since a much larger clone differs from it by one base. The rearrangement joins TRBV7-9 to TRBJ1-1, with no clear D. Trimming removed 7 bases from V and 6 bases from J, with 15 bases in between. Looked up from germline, CDR1 is SEHNR and CDR2 is FQNEAQ (reference sequence). The CDR3 runs to 13 residues. DNA of the CDR3: TGTGCCAGCAACCCCGACGGTAGGTCTGAAGCTTTCTTT. This encodes CASNPDGRSEAFF.

The sample holds one count of this clonotype. The rearrangement joins TRBV20-1 to TRBJ1-6; 9 bases are shared with TRBD1. CDR3 length: 12 amino acids. Germline CDR1 DFQATT, CDR2 SNEGSKA (reference sequence). V trimming: 4 bases; J trimming: 16 bases; junction bases outside the gene matches: 8. The DNA for the CDR3 is TGCAGTGCTAACTACCGGGACAGGGCTCTCCACTTT. The encoded protein is CSANYRDRALHF.

This clonotype was seen more than once but under ten times. The chain links TRBV28 to TRBJ2-2, with 8 bases that match TRBD1. The CDR3 is 16 amino acids. The germline gives CDR1 MDHEN, CDR2 SYDVKM. The ends lost 4 bases at V and 6 bases at J; junction bases unmatched: 10. The CDR3 loop reads CASSSSRGLYSGELFF. CDR3 coding DNA: TGTGCCAGCAGTTCCTCCAGGGGGCTATATTCCGGGGAGCTGTTTTTT.